The clone carrying this T cell receptor (beta chain) came up once. One end of the junction does not line up with germline, which may come from a read error. This CDR3 spans 16 amino acids. Germline CDR1 and CDR2: KGHSH and LQKENI. TCRdb called the PCR reads again in MiXCR, with one record for every CDR3 protein. The sample includes 490,000 or so distinct CDR3 sequences, roughly 24% of them seen just once. The data originate from a study of molecular identifiers for immune sequencing clone quantification. Background on the study: In replicates, RNA taken from approximately 20,000 or 100,000 naive CD8 cells was divided five ways, and four portions underwent sequencing.

The rearrangement joins TRBV18 to TRBJ1-2, with 10 bases lining up with TRBD1. Material for sequencing was naive CD8+ T cells from blood, with Jurkat cell RNA spiked in. Documented subset: FACS-sorted CD8+CD4-CCR7+CD45RA+ naive T cells. The origin of this receptor is a human donor in good health. Some libraries in this study had Jurkat cell RNA spiked in. CDR3 residues: CASSTPGQGFLDGYTF. For the CDR3, the DNA is TGTGCCAGCTCAACACCGGGACAGGGGTTTTTAGATGGCTACACCTTC.